A selection of T cell receptor beta chains follows, all from one sample in a study of early stage breast cancer tumors. Clones were read by immunoSEQ multiplex PCR, and TCRdb kept only the in-frame ones, dropping some. The table shows 20,000 to 30,000 clones, with roughly 67% occurring only once. Sequencing was carried out using breast tumor tissue. Receptors were obtained from a person aged 55-75 years with breast cancer. CDR3s include the opening cysteine and the closing phenylalanine or tryptophan. Each record gives: clone size, V gene, J gene, CDR3 protein. The size entry is marked missing in some rows and otherwise reads once, few, many or a size class.

abundance: few; v_gene: TRBV28; j_gene: TRBJ2-6; CDR3aa: CASRHHFDSGANVLTF
abundance: NA; v_gene: TRBV7-2; j_gene: TRBJ2-7; CDR3aa: CASVSGSSSYEQYF
abundance: NA; v_gene: TRBV19; j_gene: TRBJ2-7; CDR3aa: CASSNQGGYEQYF
abundance: NA; v_gene: TRBV6-5; j_gene: TRBJ1-1; CDR3aa: CASRPYRGNTEAFF
abundance: NA; v_gene: TRBV19; j_gene: TRBJ1-2; CDR3aa: CATSKDPGTVYGYTF
abundance: NA; v_gene: TRBV28; j_gene: TRBJ1-1; CDR3aa: CASSPPAGTGGTEAFF
abundance: few; v_gene: TRBV30; j_gene: TRBJ2-1; CDR3aa: CAWSSGLRAPFF
abundance: NA; v_gene: TRBV27; j_gene: TRBJ1-1; CDR3aa: CASSLWGDNTEAFF
abundance: NA; v_gene: TRBV5-1; j_gene: TRBJ1-1; CDR3aa: CASSYDSMNTEAFF
abundance: once; v_gene: TRBV9; j_gene: TRBJ2-5; CDR3aa: CASSVAPAVSGQETQYF
abundance: few; v_gene: TRBV6-7; j_gene: TRBJ2-5; CDR3aa: CASSYSPWTSGGEETQYF
abundance: NA; v_gene: TRBV11-3; j_gene: TRBJ2-5; CDR3aa: CASSSQKSYEETQYF
abundance: NA; v_gene: TRBV5-1; j_gene: TRBJ1-1; CDR3aa: CASTTSPTASNTEAFF
abundance: NA; v_gene: TRBV4-1; j_gene: TRBJ2-7; CDR3aa: CASSQAAGGPSYEQYF
abundance: NA; v_gene: TRBV11-3; j_gene: TRBJ2-3; CDR3aa: CASSSLAGTDTQYF
abundance: once; v_gene: TRBV27; j_gene: TRBJ1-2; CDR3aa: CASSFFGGQGANGYTF
abundance: NA; v_gene: TRBV5-4; j_gene: TRBJ2-7; CDR3aa: CASSLGTSGIYEQYF
abundance: NA; v_gene: TRBV5-1; j_gene: TRBJ2-7; CDR3aa: CASSRGTGGNGEQYF